Listed here are 5 T cell receptor beta chains from one sample, sequenced in a study of blood T cell repertoires in COVID-19. The data were produced by immunoSEQ multiplex PCR, yet TCRdb's version contains in-frame clones alone and is incomplete. The table records around 700,000 clones, over 80% of them present only once. Specimen: peripheral blood. These receptors all come from a woman aged 18-29 years with acute or convalescent COVID-19.

The chain employs TRBV30 and TRBJ1-3; TRBD1 matches 7 bases. The germline CDR1 and CDR2 sequences are GTSNPN and SVGIG (reference sequence). The junction had 8 bases not matched to a gene; V was cut back by 3 bases and J by 3 bases. The CDR3 extends over 15 amino acids. CDR3 in DNA: TGTGCCTGGAGACCCCCCCCAGGGGGTGGAAACACCATATATTTT. This codes for CAWRPPPGGGNTIYF.

This clone has just a few counts. The rearrangement links TRBV2 to TRBJ2-6; no reliable D call. Trimming pared 0 bases from V and 0 bases from J, leaving 9 bases between. CDR3 length: 17 residues. Germline CDR1 reads SNHLY; CDR2 reads FYNNEI. CDR3 nucleotide sequence: TGTGCCAGCAGTGAAGCTGGGCCGAGCTCTGGGGCCAACGTCCTGACTTTC. This translates into CASSEAGPSSGANVLTF.

Remarks on this clone: Other nucleotide sequences in the sample specify the same CDR3. The chain has TRBV6-5 and TRBJ1-2; weak D call: TRBD1 (6 bases). Germline loops: CDR1 MNHEY, CDR2 SVGAGI. With 6 bases removed from V and 2 bases from J, the gap between germline ends came to 10 bases. The length of the CDR3 is 13 residues. The CDR3 DNA follows: TGTGCCAGCAGGGACAGAGGAAACTATGGCTACACCTTC. Its protein is CASRDRGNYGYTF.

V usage is TRBV30 and J usage is TRBJ2-7; D remains ambiguous. Trimming took off 0 bases at V and 5 bases at J, with 14 bases between the two ends. This CDR3 is built from 14 residues. Germline-derived CDR1 and CDR2 are GTSNPN and SVGIG (reference sequence). Here the CDR3 reads CAWSVPRRVNEQYF. The CDR3 bases are TGTGCCTGGAGTGTACCGAGGCGCGTAAACGAGCAGTACTTC.

The chain combines TRBV5-1 with TRBJ2-7, with D perhaps matching TRBD1 (9 bases). CDR1 SGHRS and CDR2 YFSETQ come from the germline V gene. The CDR3 has 15 amino acids. V lost 0 bases and J lost 6, with 16 bases in between. DNA for the CDR3: TGCGCCAGCAGCTTGGCCGGGACAGGGACTAGCGAGCAGTACTTC. It encodes CASSLAGTGTSEQYF.